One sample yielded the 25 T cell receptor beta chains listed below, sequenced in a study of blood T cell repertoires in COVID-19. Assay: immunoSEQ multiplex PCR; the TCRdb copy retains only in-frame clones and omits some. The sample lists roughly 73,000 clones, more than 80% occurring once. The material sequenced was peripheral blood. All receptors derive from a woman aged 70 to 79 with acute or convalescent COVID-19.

The CDR3 nucleotides are TGTGCCAGTAGTCCGCGGGCGAGGCAGAGCTCCTATAATTCACCCCTCCACTTT. Its translation is CASSPRARQSSYNSPLHF. V gene TRBV19 combines with J gene TRBJ1-6, with no clear D. This CDR3 spans 18 amino acids. V lost 5 bases and J 0 bases, leaving 17 bases between the germline ends. Germline V gene lookup returns CDR1 LNHDA and CDR2 SQIVND (reference sequence). The full variable domain, with the rest looked up from reference TRBV19 and TRBJ1-6, is DGGITQSPKYLFRKEGQNVTLSCEQNLNHDAMYWYRQDPGQGLRLIYYSQIVNDFQKGDIAEGYSVSREKKESFPLTVTSAQKNPTAFYLCASSPRARQSSYNSPLHFGNGTRLTVT.

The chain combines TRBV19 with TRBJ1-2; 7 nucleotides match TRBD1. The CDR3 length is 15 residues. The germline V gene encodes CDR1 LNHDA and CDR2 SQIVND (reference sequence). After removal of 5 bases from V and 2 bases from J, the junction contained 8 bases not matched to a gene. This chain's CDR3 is CASSLRDSVNYGYTF. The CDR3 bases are TGTGCCAGTAGTCTCCGGGACAGTGTGAACTATGGCTACACCTTC.

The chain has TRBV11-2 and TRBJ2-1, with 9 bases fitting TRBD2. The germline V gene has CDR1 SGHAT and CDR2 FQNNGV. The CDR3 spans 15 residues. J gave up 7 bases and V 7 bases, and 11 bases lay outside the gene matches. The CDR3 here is CASTPAGLASNEQFF. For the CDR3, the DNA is TGTGCCAGCACCCCCGCCGGACTAGCGTCAAATGAGCAGTTCTTC. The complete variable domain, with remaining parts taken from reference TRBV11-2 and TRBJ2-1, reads EAGVAQSPRYKIIEKRQSVAFWCNPISGHATLYWYQQILGQGPKLLIQFQNNGVVDDSQLPKDRFSAERLKGVDSTLKIQPAKLEDSAVYLCASTPAGLASNEQFFGPGTRLTVL.

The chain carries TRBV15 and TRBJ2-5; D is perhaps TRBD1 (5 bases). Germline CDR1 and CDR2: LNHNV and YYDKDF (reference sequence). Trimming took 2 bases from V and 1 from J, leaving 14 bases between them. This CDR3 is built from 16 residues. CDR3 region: CATSRSRDSLQETQYF. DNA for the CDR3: TGTGCCACCAGCAGAAGTAGAGACAGTCTCCAAGAGACCCAGTACTTC.

The DNA of the CDR3 is TGTGCCAGCAGTGACAGGTGGTTAGGGCCCCAGCATTTT. Amino acid sequence: CASSDRWLGPQHF. V and J are TRBV2 and TRBJ1-5; no definite D call. The V and J ends lost 3 bases and 9 bases respectively, with 12 bases between them. CDR1 SNHLY and CDR2 FYNNEI come from the germline V gene. This CDR3 comprises 13 residues.

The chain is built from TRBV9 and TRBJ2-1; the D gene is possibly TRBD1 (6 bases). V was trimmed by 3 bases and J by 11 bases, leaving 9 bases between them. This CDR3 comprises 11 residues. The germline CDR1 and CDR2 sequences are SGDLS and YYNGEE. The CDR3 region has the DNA TGTGCCAGCAGCGCCACAGGGAAGCAGTTCTTC. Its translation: CASSATGKQFF.

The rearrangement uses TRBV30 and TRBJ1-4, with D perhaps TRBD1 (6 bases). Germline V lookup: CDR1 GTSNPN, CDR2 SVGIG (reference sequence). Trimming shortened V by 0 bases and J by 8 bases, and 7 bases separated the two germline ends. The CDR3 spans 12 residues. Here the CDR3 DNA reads TGTGCCTGGAGTGTACAGGGAGAAAAACTGTTTTTT. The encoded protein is CAWSVQGEKLFF.

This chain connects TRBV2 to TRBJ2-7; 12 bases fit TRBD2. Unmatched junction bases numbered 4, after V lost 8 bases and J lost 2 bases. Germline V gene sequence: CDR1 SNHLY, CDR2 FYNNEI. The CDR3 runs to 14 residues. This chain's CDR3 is CASELAGGTYEQYF. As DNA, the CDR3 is TGTGCCAGCGAACTAGCGGGAGGTACCTACGAGCAGTACTTC.

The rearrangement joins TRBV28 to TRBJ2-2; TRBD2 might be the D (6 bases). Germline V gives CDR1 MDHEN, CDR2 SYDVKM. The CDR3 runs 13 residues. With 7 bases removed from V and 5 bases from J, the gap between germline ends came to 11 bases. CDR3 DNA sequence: TGTGCCAGCAAGAGGGCGGGGACCGGGGAGCTGTTTTTT. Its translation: CASKRAGTGELFF.

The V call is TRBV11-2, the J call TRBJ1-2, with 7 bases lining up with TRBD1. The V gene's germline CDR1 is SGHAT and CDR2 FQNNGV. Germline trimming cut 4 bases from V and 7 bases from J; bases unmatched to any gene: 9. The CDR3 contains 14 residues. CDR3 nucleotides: TGTGCCAGCAGCTCCACAGGGGATTTACGTGGCTACACCTTC. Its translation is CASSSTGDLRGYTF.

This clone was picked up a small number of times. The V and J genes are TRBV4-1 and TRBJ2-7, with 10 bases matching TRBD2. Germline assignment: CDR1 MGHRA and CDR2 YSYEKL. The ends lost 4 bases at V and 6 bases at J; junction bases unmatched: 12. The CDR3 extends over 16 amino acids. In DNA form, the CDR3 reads TGCGCCAGCAGCCCCATTGGAGCGGGAGGGCCCGGCGAGCAGTACTTC. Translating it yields CASSPIGAGGPGEQYF.

CDR3 residues: CASSEPGGGRLFLQPQHF. Here the CDR3 DNA reads TGTGCCAGCAGTGAACCCGGGGGGGGGCGGCTGTTCCTTCAGCCCCAGCATTTT. V usage is TRBV6-1 and J usage is TRBJ1-5; D may be TRBD1 (6 bases). The V end was cut by 2 bases, the J end by 6 bases, with 23 bases between. Germline-derived CDR1 and CDR2 are MNHNS and SASEGT. The CDR3 consists of 18 residues.

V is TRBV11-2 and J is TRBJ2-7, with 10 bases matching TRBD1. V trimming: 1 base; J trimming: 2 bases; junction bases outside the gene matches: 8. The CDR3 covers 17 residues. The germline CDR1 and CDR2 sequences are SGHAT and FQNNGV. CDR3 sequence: CASSLVGPGQGTYEQYF. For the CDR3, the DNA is TGTGCCAGCAGCTTAGTAGGGCCGGGACAGGGGACCTACGAGCAGTACTTC.

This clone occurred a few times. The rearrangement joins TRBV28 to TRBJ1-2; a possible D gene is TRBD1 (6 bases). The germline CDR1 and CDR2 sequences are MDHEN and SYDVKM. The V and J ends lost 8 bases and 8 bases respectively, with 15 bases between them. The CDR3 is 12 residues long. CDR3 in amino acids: CASRQAGAGYTF. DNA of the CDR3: TGTGCCAGCCGTCAAGCAGGGGCAGGCTACACCTTC.

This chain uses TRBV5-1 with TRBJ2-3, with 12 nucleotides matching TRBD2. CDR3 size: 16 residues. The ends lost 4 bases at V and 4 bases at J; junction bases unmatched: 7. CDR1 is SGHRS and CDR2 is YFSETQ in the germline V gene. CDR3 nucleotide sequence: TGCGCCAGCAGCCCCACGACTAGCGGGAGTGCAGATACGCAGTATTTT. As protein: CASSPTTSGSADTQYF.

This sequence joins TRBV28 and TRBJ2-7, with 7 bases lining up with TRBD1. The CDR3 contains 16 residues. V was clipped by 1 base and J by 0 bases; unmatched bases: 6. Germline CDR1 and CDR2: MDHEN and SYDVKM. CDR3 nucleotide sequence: TGTGCCAGCAGTTTATTTGTGACAGGGAGCTCCTACGAGCAGTACTTC. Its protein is CASSLFVTGSSYEQYF.

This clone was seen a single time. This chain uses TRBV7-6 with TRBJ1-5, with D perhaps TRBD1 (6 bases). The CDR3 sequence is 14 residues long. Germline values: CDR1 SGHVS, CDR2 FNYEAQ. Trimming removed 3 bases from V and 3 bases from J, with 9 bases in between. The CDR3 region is CASSFNRDNQPQHF. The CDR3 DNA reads TGTGCCAGCAGCTTTAACAGGGACAATCAGCCCCAGCATTTT. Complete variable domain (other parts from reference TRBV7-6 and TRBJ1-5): GAGVSQSPRYKVTKRGQDVALRCDPISGHVSLYWYRQALGQGPEFLTYFNYEAQQDKSGLPNDRFSAERPEGSISTLTIQRTEQRDSAMYRCASSFNRDNQPQHFGDGTRLSIL.

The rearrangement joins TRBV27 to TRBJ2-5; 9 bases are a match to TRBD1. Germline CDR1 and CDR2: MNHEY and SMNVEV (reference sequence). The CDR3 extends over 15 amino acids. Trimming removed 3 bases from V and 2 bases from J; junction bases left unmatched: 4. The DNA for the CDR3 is TGTGCCAGCAGTTTCGCGGGACAGGGACAAGAGACCCAGTACTTC. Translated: CASSFAGQGQETQYF.

This CDR3 is CASSPPGQFNEKLFF. The CDR3 DNA sequence: TGTGCCAGCAGCCCGCCGGGACAGTTTAATGAAAAACTGTTTTTT. V and J are TRBV7-8 and TRBJ1-4, with 7 bases that match TRBD1. V shed 5 bases and J 4 bases; nucleotides not matched to a gene: 7. The CDR3 runs 15 residues. Germline assignment: CDR1 SGHVS and CDR2 FQNEAQ.

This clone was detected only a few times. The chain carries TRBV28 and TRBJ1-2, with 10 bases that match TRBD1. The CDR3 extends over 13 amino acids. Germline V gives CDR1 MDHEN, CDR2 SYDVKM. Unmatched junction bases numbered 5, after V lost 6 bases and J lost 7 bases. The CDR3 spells CASRPTGGGGYTF. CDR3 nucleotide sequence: TGTGCCAGCAGACCGACAGGGGGCGGTGGCTACACCTTC.

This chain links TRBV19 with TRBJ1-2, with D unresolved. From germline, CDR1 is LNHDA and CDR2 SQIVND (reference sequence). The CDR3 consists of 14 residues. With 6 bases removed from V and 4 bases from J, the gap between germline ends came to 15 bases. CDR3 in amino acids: CASRAAGRGYGYTF. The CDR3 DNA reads TGTGCCAGTAGGGCGGCAGGTCGGGGCTATGGCTACACCTTC.

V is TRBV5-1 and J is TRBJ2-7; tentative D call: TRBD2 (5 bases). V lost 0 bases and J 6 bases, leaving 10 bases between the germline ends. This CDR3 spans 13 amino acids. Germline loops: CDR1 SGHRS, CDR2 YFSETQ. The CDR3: CASSLVTGVEQYF. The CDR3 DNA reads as TGCGCCAGCAGCTTGGTGACCGGGGTCGAGCAGTACTTC.

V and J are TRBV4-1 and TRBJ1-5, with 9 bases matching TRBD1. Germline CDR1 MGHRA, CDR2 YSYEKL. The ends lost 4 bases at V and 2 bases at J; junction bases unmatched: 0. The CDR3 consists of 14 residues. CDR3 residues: CASSRTGGNQPQHF. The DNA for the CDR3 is TGCGCCAGCAGCCGGACAGGGGGCAATCAGCCCCAGCATTTT.

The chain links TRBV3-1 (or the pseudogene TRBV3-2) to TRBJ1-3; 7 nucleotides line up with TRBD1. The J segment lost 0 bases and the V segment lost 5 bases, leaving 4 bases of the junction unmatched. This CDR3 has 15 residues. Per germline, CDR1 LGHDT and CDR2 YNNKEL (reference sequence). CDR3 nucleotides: TGTGCCAGCAGCGCCGACAGGGCCTCTGGAAACACCATATATTTT. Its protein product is CASSADRASGNTIYF.

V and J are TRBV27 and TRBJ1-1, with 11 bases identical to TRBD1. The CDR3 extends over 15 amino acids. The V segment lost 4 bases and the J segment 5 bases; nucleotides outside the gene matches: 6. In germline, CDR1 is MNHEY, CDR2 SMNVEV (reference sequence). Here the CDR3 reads CASSSWTGGKTEAFF. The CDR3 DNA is TGTGCCAGCAGTTCCTGGACAGGGGGCAAAACTGAAGCTTTCTTT.